This entry features one T cell receptor (beta chain) sequence. Sequenced by immunoSEQ multiplex PCR; TCRdb stores in-frame clones only, minus some. Here the sample spans around 1.1 million clones, 70% to 85% being singletons. The CDR3 contains 16 residues. The ends were cut back, 9 bases at V and 1 base at J, with 19 bases in the middle. Germline V gene sequence: CDR1 SGHRS, CDR2 YFSETQ. In the CD4+ fraction, cells were divided into CD45RA+ naive and CD45RA-negative memory subsets. These data come from a study of shared clonotypes between healthy human individuals. This TCR was recovered from a man between 18 and 29 years old in good health. Some clones in this sample may be carry-over from other donors' samples. Input material: memory CD4+ T cells from PBMCs. The subset here: CD45RA-negative fraction. V is TRBV5-1 and J is TRBJ2-2; D remains ambiguous. The CDR3 spells CATTPSVLQNTGELFF. In nucleotides, the CDR3 is TGCGCCACCACCCCATCGGTACTACAGAACACCGGGGAGCTGTTTTTT. The complete variable domain, with remaining parts taken from reference TRBV5-1 and TRBJ2-2, reads KAGVTQTPRYLIKTRGQQVTLSCSPISGHRSVSWYQQTPGQGLQFLFEYFSETQRNKGNFPGRFSGRQFSNSRSEMNVSTLELGDSALYLCATTPSVLQNTGELFFGEGSRLTVL.